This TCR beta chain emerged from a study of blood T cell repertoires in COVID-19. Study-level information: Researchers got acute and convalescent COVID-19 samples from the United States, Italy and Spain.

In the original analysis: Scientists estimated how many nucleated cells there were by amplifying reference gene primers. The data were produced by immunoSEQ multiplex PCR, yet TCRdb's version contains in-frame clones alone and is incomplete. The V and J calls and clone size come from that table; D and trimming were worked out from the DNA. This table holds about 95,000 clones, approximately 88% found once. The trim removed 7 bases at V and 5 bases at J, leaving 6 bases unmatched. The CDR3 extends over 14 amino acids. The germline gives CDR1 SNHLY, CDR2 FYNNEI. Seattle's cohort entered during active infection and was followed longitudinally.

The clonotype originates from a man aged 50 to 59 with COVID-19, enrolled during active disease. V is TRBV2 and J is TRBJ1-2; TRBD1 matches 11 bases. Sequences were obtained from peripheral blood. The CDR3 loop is CASTGGQGAYGYTF. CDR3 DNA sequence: TGTGCCAGCACTGGAGGACAGGGGGCTTATGGCTACACCTTC.